The sequence of this T cell receptor (beta chain) was determined in a study of blood T cell repertoires in COVID-19. From germline, CDR1 is KGHDR and CDR2 SFDVKD. V was clipped by 4 bases and J by 2 bases; unmatched bases: 5. The CDR3 is 15 amino acids. Per the original methods: Nucleated cell counts were estimated from reference gene primer amplification. Measured with immunoSEQ multiplex PCR; TCRdb has only the in-frame clones, and not every one. That table furnishes V, J and clone size, whereas the DNA furnished D and trimming. The sample contains under 200,000 clones, more than 70% of which appear only once.

This clonotype was obtained from a woman in her seventies who had recovered from COVID-19. The rearrangement links TRBV24-1 to TRBJ2-7, with TRBD2 identical over 9 bases. Sequencing input: peripheral blood. CDR3 sequence reads: CATSDPKREAYEQYF. The CDR3 bases are TGTGCCACCAGTGACCCTAAGCGGGAGGCCTACGAGCAGTACTTC.